These 2 T cell receptor beta chains came from one sample sequenced in a study of Ad26.COV2.S vaccination and SARS-CoV-2 variants. The repertoire was sequenced with immunoSEQ multiplex PCR; TCRdb's copy has only in-frame clones and lacks some. The sample yields hundreds of thousands of clones, around 87% seen once. Sample treatment: over 15 received Ad26.COV2.S at low or high dose, single or two shots; about five received placebo; per-sample allocation not given. Sampling happened 63 days after the first vaccine or placebo injection. The material was peripheral blood, obtained in a trial of Ad26.COV2.S vaccine versus placebo. These receptors were obtained from a person between 18 and 60 years old who received the Ad26.COV2.S COVID-19 vaccine or a placebo.

The V call is TRBV9, the J call TRBJ1-2; D perhaps matches TRBD1 (6 bases). The CDR3 is made up of 13 amino acids. From germline, CDR1 is SGDLS and CDR2 YYNGEE. V was trimmed by 3 bases and J by 0 bases, leaving 6 bases between them. The chain's CDR3 is CASSGTANYGYTF. The CDR3 nucleotides are TGTGCCAGCAGCGGGACAGCTAACTATGGCTACACCTTC. Variable domain in full (rest from reference TRBV9 and TRBJ1-2): DSGVTQTPKHLITATGQRVTLRCSPRSGDLSVYWYQQSLDQGLQFLIQYYNGEERAKGNILERFSAQQFPDLHSELNLSSLELGDSALYFCASSGTANYGYTFGSGTRLTVV.

V gene TRBV27 combines with J gene TRBJ1-5; unclear D gene. The V gene lost 8 bases and the J gene lost 1 base, with 21 bases spanning the gap. The CDR3 consists of 17 residues. CDR1 is MNHEY and CDR2 is SMNVEV in the germline V gene (reference sequence). The CDR3 sequence is CASARQEAYGSNQPQHF. As DNA, the CDR3 is TGTGCCAGCGCGCGCCAGGAGGCTTACGGCAGCAATCAGCCCCAGCATTTT.